Detailed here is one T cell receptor (beta chain). Its specificity is unknown. Peripheral blood samples of around 11 milliliters were drawn from each donor. The record originates from a study of blood T cells in healthy people across ages. The germline V gene has CDR1 SGHVS and CDR2 FNYEAQ. Trimming stripped 5 bases from V and 1 base from J, with 19 bases between. The CDR3 consists of 17 residues. Study observations and caveats: More naive CD4+ cells and higher diversity marked long-lived donors relative to aged donors.

Combining a sample-barcoded 5' primer with a J-beta primer mix, a second PCR ran for roughly 7 to 11 cycles. Researchers report that each sample yielded at least 3 million CDR3-containing paired-end reads. TCRdb re-called the 5' RACE reads with MiXCR, one entry per CDR3 protein. Among roughly 800,000 distinct CDR3 sequences listed, more than 45% were seen once. The sequence was collected from a man aged 30 to 39 in good health. Sequences were obtained from blood. The gene calls are TRBV7-6 and TRBJ2-3; D might be TRBD2 (5 bases). The CDR3 nucleotides read TGTGCCAGCAGCCACACAACTAGACCAATCCGCACAGATACGCAGTATTTT. This translates into CASSHTTRPIRTDTQYF.